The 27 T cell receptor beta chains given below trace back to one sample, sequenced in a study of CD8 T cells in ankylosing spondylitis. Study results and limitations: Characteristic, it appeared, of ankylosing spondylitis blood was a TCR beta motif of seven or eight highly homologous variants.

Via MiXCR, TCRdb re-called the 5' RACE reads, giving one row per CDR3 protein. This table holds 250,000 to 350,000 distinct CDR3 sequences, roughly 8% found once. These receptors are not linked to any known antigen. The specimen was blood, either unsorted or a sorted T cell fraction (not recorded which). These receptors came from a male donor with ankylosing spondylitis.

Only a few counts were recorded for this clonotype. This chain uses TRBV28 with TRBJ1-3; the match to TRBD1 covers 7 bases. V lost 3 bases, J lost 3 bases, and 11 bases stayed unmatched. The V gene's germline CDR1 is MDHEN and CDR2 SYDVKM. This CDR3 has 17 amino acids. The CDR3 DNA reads TGTGCCAGCAGTTTGAGGGGGCGCTTCATCGGTGGAAACACCATATATTTT. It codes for CASSLRGRFIGGNTIYF.

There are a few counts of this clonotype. CDR3 DNA sequence: TGCAGTGCTAGCGGCAGGGGGCTCCAGCCCCAGCATTTT. This gives the protein CSASGRGLQPQHF. The rearrangement links TRBV20-1 to TRBJ1-5; 8 bases match TRBD1. CDR1 is DFQATT, CDR2 SNEGSKA, per germline (reference sequence). Trimming removed 3 bases from V and 7 bases from J; junction bases left unmatched: 5. The CDR3 sequence is 13 residues long.

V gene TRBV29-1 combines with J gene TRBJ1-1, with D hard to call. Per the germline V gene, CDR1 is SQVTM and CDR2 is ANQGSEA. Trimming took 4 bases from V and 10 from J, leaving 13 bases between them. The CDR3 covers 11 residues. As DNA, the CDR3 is TGCAGCGTTGTAAACGAATTCGGAGCTTTCTTT. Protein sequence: CSVVNEFGAFF.

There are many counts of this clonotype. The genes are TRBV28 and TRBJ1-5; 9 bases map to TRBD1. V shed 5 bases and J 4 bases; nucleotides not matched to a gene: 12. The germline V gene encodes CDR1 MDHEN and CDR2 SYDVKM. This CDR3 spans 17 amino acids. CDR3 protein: CASSAQGALRGNQPQHF. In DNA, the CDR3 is TGTGCCAGCAGTGCACAGGGGGCTCTCCGTGGGAATCAGCCCCAGCATTTT.

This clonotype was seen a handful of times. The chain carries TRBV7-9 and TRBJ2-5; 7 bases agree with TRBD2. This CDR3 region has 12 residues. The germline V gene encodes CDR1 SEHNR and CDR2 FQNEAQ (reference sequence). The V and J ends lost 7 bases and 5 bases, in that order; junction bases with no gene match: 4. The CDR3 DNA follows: TGTGCCAGCAAAGGCGGGAGTGAGACCCAGTACTTC. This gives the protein CASKGGSETQYF.

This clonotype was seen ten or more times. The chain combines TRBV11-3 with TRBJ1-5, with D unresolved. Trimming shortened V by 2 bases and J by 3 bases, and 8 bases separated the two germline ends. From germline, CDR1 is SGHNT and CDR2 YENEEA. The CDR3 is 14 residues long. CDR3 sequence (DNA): TGTGCCAGCAGCTTATCTGGCGACAATCAGCCCCAGCATTTT. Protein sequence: CASSLSGDNQPQHF.

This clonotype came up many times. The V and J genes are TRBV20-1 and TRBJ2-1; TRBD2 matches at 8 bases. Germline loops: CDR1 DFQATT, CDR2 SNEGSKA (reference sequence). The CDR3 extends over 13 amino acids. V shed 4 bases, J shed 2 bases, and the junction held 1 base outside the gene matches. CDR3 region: CSATGLAYNEQFF. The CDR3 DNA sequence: TGCAGTGCTACGGGACTAGCCTACAATGAGCAGTTCTTC.

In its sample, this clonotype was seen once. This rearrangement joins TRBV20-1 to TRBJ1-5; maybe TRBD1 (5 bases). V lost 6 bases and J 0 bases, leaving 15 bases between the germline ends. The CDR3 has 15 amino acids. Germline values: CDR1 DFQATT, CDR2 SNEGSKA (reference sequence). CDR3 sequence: CSAVFLGGSNQPQHF. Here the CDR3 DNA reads TGCAGTGCCGTCTTTTTGGGGGGTAGCAATCAGCCCCAGCATTTT.

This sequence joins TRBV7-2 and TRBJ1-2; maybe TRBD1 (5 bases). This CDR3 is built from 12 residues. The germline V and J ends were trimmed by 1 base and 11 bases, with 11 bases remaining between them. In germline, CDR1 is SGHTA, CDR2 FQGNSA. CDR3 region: CASSLGGIPYTF. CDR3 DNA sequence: TGTGCCAGCAGCTTAGGGGGCATCCCTTACACCTTC.

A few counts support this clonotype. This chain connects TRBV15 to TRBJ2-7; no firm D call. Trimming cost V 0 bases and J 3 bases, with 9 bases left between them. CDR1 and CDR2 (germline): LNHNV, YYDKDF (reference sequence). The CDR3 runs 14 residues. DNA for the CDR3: TGTGCCACCAGCAGAGAGTACAGAAGCTACGAGCAGTACTTC. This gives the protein CATSREYRSYEQYF.

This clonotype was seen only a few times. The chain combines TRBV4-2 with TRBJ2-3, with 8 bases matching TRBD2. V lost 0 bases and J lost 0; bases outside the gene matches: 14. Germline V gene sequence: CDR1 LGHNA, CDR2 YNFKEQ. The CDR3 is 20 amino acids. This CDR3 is CASSQDPLAGLSDSTDTQYF. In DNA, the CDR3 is TGTGCCAGCAGCCAAGATCCCCTAGCGGGCCTATCCGATAGCACAGATACGCAGTATTTT.

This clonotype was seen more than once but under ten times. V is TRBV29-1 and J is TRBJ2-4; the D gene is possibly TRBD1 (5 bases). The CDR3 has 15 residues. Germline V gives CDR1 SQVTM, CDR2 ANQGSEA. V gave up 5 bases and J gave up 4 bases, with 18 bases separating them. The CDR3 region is CSVRLQGDGKNIQYF. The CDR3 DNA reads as TGCAGCGTTAGGTTGCAGGGCGATGGTAAAAACATTCAGTACTTC.

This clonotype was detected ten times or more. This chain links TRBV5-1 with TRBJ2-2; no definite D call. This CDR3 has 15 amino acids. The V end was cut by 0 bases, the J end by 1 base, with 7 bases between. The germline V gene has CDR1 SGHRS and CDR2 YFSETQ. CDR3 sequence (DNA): TGCGCCAGCAGCTTGGGGCCTCAGAACACCGGGGAGCTGTTTTTT. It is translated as CASSLGPQNTGELFF. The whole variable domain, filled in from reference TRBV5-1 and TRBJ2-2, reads KAGVTQTPRYLIKTRGQQVTLSCSPISGHRSVSWYQQTPGQGLQFLFEYFSETQRNKGNFPGRFSGRQFSNSRSEMNVSTLELGDSALYLCASSLGPQNTGELFFGEGSRLTVL.

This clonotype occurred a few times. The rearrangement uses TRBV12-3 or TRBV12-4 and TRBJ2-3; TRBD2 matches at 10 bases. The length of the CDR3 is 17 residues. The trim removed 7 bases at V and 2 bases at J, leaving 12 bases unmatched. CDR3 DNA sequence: TGTGCCAGCACCGACCGAAGAAGCGGGAGGGTCACAGATACGCAGTATTTT. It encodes CASTDRRSGRVTDTQYF.

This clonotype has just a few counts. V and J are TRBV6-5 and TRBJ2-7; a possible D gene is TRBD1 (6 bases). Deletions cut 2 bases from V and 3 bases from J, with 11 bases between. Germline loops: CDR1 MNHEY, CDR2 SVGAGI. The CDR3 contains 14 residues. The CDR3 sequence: CASSYREGHYEQYF. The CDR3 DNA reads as TGTGCCAGCAGTTACAGAGAGGGACACTACGAGCAGTACTTC.

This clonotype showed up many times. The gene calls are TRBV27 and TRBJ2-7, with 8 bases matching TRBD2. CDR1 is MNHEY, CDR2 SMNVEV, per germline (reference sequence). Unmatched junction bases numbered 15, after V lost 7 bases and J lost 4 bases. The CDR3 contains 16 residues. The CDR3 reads CASMGWEASGSYEQYF. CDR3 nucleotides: TGTGCCAGCATGGGGTGGGAAGCTAGCGGGTCTTACGAGCAGTACTTC.

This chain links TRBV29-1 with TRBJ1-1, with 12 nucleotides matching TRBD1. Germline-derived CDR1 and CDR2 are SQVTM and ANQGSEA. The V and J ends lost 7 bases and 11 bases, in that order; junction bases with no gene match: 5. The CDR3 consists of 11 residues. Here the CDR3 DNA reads TGCAGCGGAGGGACAGGGGGCCGGGCTTTCTTT. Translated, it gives CSGGTGGRAFF.

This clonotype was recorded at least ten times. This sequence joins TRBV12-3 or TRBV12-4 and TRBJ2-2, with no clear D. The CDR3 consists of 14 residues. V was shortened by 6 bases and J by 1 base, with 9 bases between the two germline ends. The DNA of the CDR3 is TGTGCCAGCAGCCCGGACGTGAACACCGGGGAGCTGTTTTTT. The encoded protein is CASSPDVNTGELFF.

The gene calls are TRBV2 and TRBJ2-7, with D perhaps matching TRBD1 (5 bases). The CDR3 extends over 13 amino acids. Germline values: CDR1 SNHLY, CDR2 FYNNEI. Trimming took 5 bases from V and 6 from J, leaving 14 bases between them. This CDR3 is CASSPHRGLEQYF. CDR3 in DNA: TGTGCCAGCAGTCCCCATAGGGGCCTCGAGCAGTACTTC.

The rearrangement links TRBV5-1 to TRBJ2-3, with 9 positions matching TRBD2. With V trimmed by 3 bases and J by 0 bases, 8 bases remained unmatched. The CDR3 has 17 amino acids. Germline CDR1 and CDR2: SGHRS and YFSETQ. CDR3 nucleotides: TGCGCCAGCAGCTGGACTAGCGAACCTTCTAGCACAGATACGCAGTATTTT. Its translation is CASSWTSEPSSTDTQYF.

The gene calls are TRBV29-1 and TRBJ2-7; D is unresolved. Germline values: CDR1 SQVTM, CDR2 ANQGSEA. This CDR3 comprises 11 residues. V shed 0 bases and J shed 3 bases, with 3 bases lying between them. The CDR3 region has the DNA TGCAGCGTTGAAGATCTCTACGAGCAGTACTTC. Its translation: CSVEDLYEQYF.

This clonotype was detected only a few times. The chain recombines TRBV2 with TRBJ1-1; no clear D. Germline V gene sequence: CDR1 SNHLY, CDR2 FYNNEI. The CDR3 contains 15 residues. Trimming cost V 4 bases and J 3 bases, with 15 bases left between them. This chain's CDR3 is CASSGKFRRDTEAFF. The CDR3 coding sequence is TGTGCCAGCAGTGGGAAATTCAGGAGGGACACTGAAGCTTTCTTT.

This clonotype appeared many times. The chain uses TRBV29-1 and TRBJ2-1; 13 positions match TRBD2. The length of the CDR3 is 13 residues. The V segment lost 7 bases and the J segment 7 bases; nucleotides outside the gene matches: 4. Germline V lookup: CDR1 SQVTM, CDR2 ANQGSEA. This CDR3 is CSGGTSGINEQFF. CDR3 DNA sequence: TGCAGCGGCGGGACTAGCGGGATAAATGAGCAGTTCTTC.

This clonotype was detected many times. The CDR3 loop is CASSLTSSGRAVYNEQFF. The CDR3 bases are TGCGCCAGCAGCTTGACGTCTAGCGGGAGGGCCGTTTACAATGAGCAGTTCTTC. The chain couples TRBV5-1 to TRBJ2-1, with TRBD2 matching 12 bases. Unmatched junction bases numbered 9, after V lost 1 base and J lost 4 bases. The CDR3 is 18 residues long. Germline-derived CDR1 and CDR2 are SGHRS and YFSETQ.

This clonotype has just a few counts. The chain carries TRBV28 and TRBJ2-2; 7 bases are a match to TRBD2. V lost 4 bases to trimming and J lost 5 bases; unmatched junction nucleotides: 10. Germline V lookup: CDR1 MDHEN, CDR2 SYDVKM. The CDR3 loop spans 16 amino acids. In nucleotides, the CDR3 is TGTGCCAGCAGTTCTCCCTCGACTAGCACGACCGGGGAGCTGTTTTTT. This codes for CASSSPSTSTTGELFF.

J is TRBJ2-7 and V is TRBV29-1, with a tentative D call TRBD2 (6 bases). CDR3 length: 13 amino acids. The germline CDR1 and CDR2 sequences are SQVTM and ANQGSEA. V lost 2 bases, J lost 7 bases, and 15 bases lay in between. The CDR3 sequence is CSVEWDSTGEQYF. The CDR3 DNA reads TGCAGCGTTGAATGGGACTCAACGGGGGAGCAGTACTTC.

The CDR3: CASSWGPGYGYTF. CDR3 nucleotides: TGTGCCAGCAGTTGGGGCCCGGGTTATGGCTACACCTTC. V is TRBV12-3 or TRBV12-4 and J is TRBJ1-2, with D tentatively TRBD1 (5 bases). Trimming took off 4 bases at V and 5 bases at J, with 11 bases between the two ends. The CDR3 is 13 residues long.